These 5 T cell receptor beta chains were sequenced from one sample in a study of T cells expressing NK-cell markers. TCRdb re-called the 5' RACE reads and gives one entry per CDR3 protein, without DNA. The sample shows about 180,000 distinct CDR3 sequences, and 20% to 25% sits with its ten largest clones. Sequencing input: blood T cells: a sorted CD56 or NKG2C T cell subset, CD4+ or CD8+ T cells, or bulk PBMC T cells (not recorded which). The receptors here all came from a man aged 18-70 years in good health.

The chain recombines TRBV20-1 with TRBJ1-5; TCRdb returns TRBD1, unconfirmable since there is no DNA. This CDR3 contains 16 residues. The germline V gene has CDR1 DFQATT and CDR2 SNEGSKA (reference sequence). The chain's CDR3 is CSATDGGRFSNQPQHF.

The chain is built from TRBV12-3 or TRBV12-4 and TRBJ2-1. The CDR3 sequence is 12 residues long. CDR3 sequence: CASSFGSPEEFF.

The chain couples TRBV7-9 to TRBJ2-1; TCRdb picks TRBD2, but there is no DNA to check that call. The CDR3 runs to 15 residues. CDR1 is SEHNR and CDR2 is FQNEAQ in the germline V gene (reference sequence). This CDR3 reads CASSSDPRPYNEQFF.

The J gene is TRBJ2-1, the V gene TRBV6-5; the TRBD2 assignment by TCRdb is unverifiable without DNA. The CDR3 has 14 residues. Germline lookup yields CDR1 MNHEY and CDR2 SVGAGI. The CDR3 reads CASSYSPRLVGQFF.

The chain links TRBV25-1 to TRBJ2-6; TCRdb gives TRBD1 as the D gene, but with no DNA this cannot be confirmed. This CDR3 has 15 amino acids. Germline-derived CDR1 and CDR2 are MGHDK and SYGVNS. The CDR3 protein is CASSGPGSGANVLTF.